These 5 T cell receptor beta chains were sequenced from one sample in a study of T cells in Graves' hyperthyroidism and ophthalmopathy. TCR beta CDR3 region amplification was performed from RNA transcripts. First-round RT-PCR targeting the TCR CDR3 was performed with the HTBI primer set. Via MiXCR, TCRdb re-called the multiplex PCR reads, giving one row per CDR3 protein. The sample carries 300,000 to 350,000 distinct CDR3 sequences, 15% to 20% recorded once. The material sequenced was blood. These receptors all come from a woman aged 50 to 65 with Graves' hyperthyroidism.

Ten or more counts support this clonotype. The rearrangement joins TRBV6-1 to TRBJ2-3, with TRBD2 identical over 10 bases. Germline CDR1 and CDR2: MNHNS and SASEGT. The V segment lost 4 bases and the J segment 0 bases; nucleotides outside the gene matches: 4. The CDR3 has 16 amino acids. CDR3 sequence reads: CASSAGLADSTDTQYF. The CDR3, as DNA: TGTGCCAGCAGTGCCGGACTAGCGGATAGCACAGATACGCAGTATTTT.

This clonotype was seen ten or more times. J is TRBJ1-5 and V is TRBV2, with D hard to call. V dropped 4 bases and J dropped 0 bases, with 13 bases sitting between them. The germline gives CDR1 SNHLY, CDR2 FYNNEI. This CDR3 region has 16 residues. CDR3 protein: CASSARMTYSNQPQHF. Here the CDR3 DNA reads TGTGCCAGCAGTGCTCGCATGACCTATAGCAATCAGCCCCAGCATTTT. Full variable domain (rest looked up from reference TRBV2 and TRBJ1-5): EPEVTQTPSHQVTQMGQEVILRCVPISNHLYFYWYRQILGQKVEFLVSFYNNEISEKSEIFDDQFSVERPDGSNFTLKIRSTKLEDSAMYFCASSARMTYSNQPQHFGDGTRLSIL.

This clonotype occurred many times. The chain has TRBV2 and TRBJ2-5, with D possibly TRBD2 on 6 matching bases. Trimming removed 4 bases at V and 0 bases at J, with 12 bases between. CDR1 is SNHLY and CDR2 is FYNNEI in the germline V gene. CDR3 size: 15 residues. In nucleotides, the CDR3 is TGTGCCAGCAGTGCCCAGGGACTGAACCAAGAGACCCAGTACTTC. Its protein product is CASSAQGLNQETQYF. Complete variable domain (other parts from reference TRBV2 and TRBJ2-5): EPEVTQTPSHQVTQMGQEVILRCVPISNHLYFYWYRQILGQKVEFLVSFYNNEISEKSEIFDDQFSVERPDGSNFTLKIRSTKLEDSAMYFCASSAQGLNQETQYFGPGTRLLVL.

This chain links TRBV6-2 or TRBV6-3 with TRBJ2-3, with TRBD1 as a possible D gene (5 bases). This CDR3 region has 13 residues. The germline V gene encodes CDR1 MNHEY and CDR2 SVGEGT. Trimming shortened V by 2 bases and J by 4 bases, and 7 bases separated the two germline ends. The CDR3, as DNA: TGTGCCAGCAGTTACCCAGGGTCAGATACGCAGTATTTT. This translates into CASSYPGSDTQYF.

This clonotype was seen a few times. The chain joins TRBV6-1 to TRBJ2-7; tentative D call: TRBD2 (6 bases). The CDR3 sequence is 16 residues long. Germline assignment: CDR1 MNHNS and CDR2 SASEGT. The V and J ends lost 6 bases and 3 bases respectively, with 21 bases between them. CDR3 bases: TGTGCCAGCAGCCCTTCCTTGGGACTCAAATACTACGAGCAGTACTTC. It yields the protein CASSPSLGLKYYEQYF.